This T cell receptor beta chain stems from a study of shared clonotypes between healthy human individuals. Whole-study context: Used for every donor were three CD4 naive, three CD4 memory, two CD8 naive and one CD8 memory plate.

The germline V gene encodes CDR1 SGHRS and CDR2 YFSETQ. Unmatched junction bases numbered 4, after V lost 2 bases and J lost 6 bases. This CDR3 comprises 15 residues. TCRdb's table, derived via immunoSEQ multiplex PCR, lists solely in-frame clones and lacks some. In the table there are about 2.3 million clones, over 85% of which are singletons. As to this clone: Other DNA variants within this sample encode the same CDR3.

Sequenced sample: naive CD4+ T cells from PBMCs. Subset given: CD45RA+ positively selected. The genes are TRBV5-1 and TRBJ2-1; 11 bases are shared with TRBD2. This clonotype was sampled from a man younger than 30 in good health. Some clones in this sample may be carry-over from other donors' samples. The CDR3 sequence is CASSLLAGAGNEQFF. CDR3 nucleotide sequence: TGCGCCAGCAGCTTACTAGCGGGAGCAGGCAATGAGCAGTTCTTC.